Listed below are T cell receptor beta chains from one sample, sequenced in a study of blood T cell repertoires in COVID-19. Clones were sequenced by immunoSEQ multiplex PCR, and TCRdb holds only the in-frame ones, with some missing. Of more than 95,000 clones in the sample, around 89% were seen once. Sequenced material: peripheral blood. These receptors all stem from an older woman with acute or convalescent COVID-19. The conserved cysteine and the conserved F or W are not part of the CDR3 here. The size of a clone is reported for some rows only, either as once, few or many, or as a class for expanded clones.

>TRBV19|TRBJ2-1|once
ASSILSSYNEQF
>TRBV2|TRBJ1-2|.
AAKPSGFDGYT
>TRBV10-3|TRBJ1-1|.
AISEGRGAEAF
>TRBV7-9|TRBJ1-2|.
ASSLVQYTNYGYT
>TRBV6-2/TRBV6-3|TRBJ2-5|.
ASSPGLAGGRETQY
>TRBV12-3/TRBV12-4|TRBJ2-5|.
ASRPSGSQTQY
>TRBV7-6|TRBJ2-5|.
ASSRQGLQETQY
>TRBV7-2|TRBJ2-7|.
ASSQLAGGSYEQY
>TRBV30|TRBJ1-5|.
AWSPGPLGQPQH
>TRBV5-1|TRBJ2-1|.
ASSYIIGDEQF
>TRBV30|TRBJ1-5|.
AWSAGGDQPQH
>TRBV4-1|TRBJ1-2|.
ASSQGLGQGNGYT
>TRBV2|TRBJ2-5|.
ASRTSGPQETQY
>TRBV3-1/TRBV3-2|TRBJ2-1|.
ASMPGLSSYNEQF
>TRBV7-8|TRBJ2-1|.
ASSLTGTLTNEQF
>TRBV5-1|TRBJ2-1|once
ASSLRPAGVEQF
>TRBV10-3|TRBJ1-1|.
AIRAGKNAEGAF
>TRBV9|TRBJ2-3|.
ASSVGGLRTDTQY
>TRBV12-2|TRBJ1-2|.
ASRLAPGQGRTNYGYT
>TRBV28|TRBJ2-1|.
ASSPGGGLARTYNEQF
>TRBV30|TRBJ1-1|.
ALGPYRGHTEAF
>TRBV4-2|TRBJ1-5|once
ASSQFLSEPQH
>TRBV3-1/TRBV3-2|TRBJ2-3|.
ASSQAGPGTQY
>TRBV6-1|TRBJ1-5|.
ASSEVGGSYQPQH
>TRBV19|TRBJ1-2|.
ASSTGGQGYGYT
>TRBV19|TRBJ2-1|.
ASSMRELSNEQF
>TRBV3-1/TRBV3-2|TRBJ1-4|.
ASSYQGSGVKLF
>TRBV19|TRBJ1-5|.
ASSRQPNQPQH
>TRBV2|TRBJ2-7|.
ASRRDEQY
>TRBV4-2|TRBJ1-3|.
ASSQDFGTGSRNTIY
>TRBV6-6|TRBJ1-4|once
ASSHSAGEGKLF
>TRBV16|TRBJ2-7|.
ASSQLRGQGIEQY
>TRBV9|TRBJ1-2|.
APRGFPGANYGYT
>TRBV19|TRBJ1-1|.
ASKTGNTEAF
>TRBV21-1|TRBJ2-1|.
ASTPEANNEQF
>TRBV5-1|TRBJ2-7|.
ASSSGHPEIEQY
>TRBV11-2|TRBJ1-1|.
ASSLTAAGVTEAF
>TRBV9|TRBJ1-4|.
ASSSDSATNEKLF
>TRBV27|TRBJ1-5|.
ASSFRQNSNQPQH
>TRBV7-8|TRBJ2-2|.
ASSPEVGELF
>TRBV30|TRBJ2-5|.
ACHRKPGVSETQY
>TRBV11-3|TRBJ2-5|.
ASSAWTGVPLPQETQY
>TRBV6-5|TRBJ2-3|.
ATLKAGIDTQY
>TRBV10-2|TRBJ1-5|.
ASRRTGSDQPQH
>TRBV27|TRBJ2-3|.
ASFSFFSGKNLATDTQY
>TRBV28|TRBJ1-2|.
ASSEAGKGYT
>TRBV19|TRBJ2-6|.
ASEKGAGANVLT